The clone carrying this TCR beta chain occurred a few times. The CDR3 length is 15 residues. Germline CDR1 reads MNHEY; CDR2 reads SMNVEV (reference sequence). Trimming removed 7 bases from V and 4 bases from J, with 16 bases in between. The data originate from a study of T cells in Graves' hyperthyroidism and ophthalmopathy. Study at large: At initial diagnosis, before any treatment had begun, peripheral blood was obtained.

RNA transcripts were the template for amplifying TCR beta CDR3 regions. A set of HTBI primers served as the primers for a first-round RT-PCR of the TCR CDR3. TCRdb re-derived calls from the multiplex PCR reads in MiXCR, one entry per CDR3 protein. The sample has some 530,000 distinct CDR3 sequences, roughly 23% seen once. Material for sequencing was blood. V gene TRBV27 combines with J gene TRBJ2-2, with D unresolved. The TCR originated in a woman in her 70s with Graves' ophthalmopathy. The DNA for the CDR3 is TGTGCCAGCAAAGGGCTAGTTGGATCCACCGGGGAGCTGTTTTTT. The encoded protein is CASKGLVGSTGELFF.